The source of this T cell receptor (beta chain) is a study of control samples from healthy donors and cancer patients. Some clones are missing from TCRdb's copy, which holds only in-frame ones; the method was immunoSEQ multiplex PCR. The sample contains 150,000 to 170,000 clones, approximately 93% of which appear only once. Comment on this clone: Other DNA variants within this sample encode the same CDR3.

Germline CDR1 and CDR2: SGHDN and FVKESK. Trimming cost V 4 bases and J 0 bases, with 9 bases left between them. CDR3 size: 14 residues. The material sequenced was blood. The receptor was isolated from a man aged 40-50 years in good health. The rearrangement joins TRBV14 to TRBJ1-1; no definite D call. CDR3 protein: CASSRAGMNTEAFF. The CDR3 DNA reads TGTGCCAGCAGCCGGGCCGGTATGAACACTGAAGCTTTCTTT.